This entry lists 2 T cell receptor beta chains sequenced from one sample in a study of blood T cell repertoires in COVID-19 (TCRdb year 2020). The method was the immunoSEQ multiplex PCR assay. TCRdb took over this immuneACCESS table, retaining in-frame rearrangements with V and J assigned. Such tables are incomplete; in checked studies, under half of the missing clones stem from an unresolved V gene, and the remainder is unexplained. The table for this sample lists tens of thousands of clones; approximately 89% of them were counted only once. In total, the top ten clones hold around 30% of the sample. The specimen sequenced was peripheral blood. The receptor set was obtained from a woman older than 75 with acute or convalescent COVID-19.

The chain joins TRBV5-6 to TRBJ2-2; 7 positions agree with TRBD2. Germline CDR1 and CDR2: SGHDT and YYEEEE. After removal of 0 bases from V and 0 bases from J, the junction contained 11 bases not matched to a gene. The CDR3 sequence is 19 residues long. CDR3 amino acids: CASSLEVGGLAANTGELFF. CDR3 sequence (DNA): TGTGCCAGCAGCTTGGAGGTTGGTGGGCTAGCGGCGAACACCGGGGAGCTGTTTTTT. Together with reference TRBV5-6 and TRBJ2-2, the CDR3 gives the full variable domain: DAGVTQSPTHLIKTRGQQVTLRCSPKSGHDTVSWYQQALGQGPQFIFQYYEEEERQRGNFPDRFSGHQFPNYSSELNVNALLLGDSALYLCASSLEVGGLAANTGELFFGEGSRLTVL.

V usage is TRBV20-1 and J usage is TRBJ1-2; possible D gene TRBD1, 5 bases. This CDR3 has 15 amino acids. V was shortened by 3 bases and J by 3 bases, with 17 bases between the two germline ends. Germline V gives CDR1 DFQATT, CDR2 SNEGSKA (reference sequence). CDR3 sequence (DNA): TGCAGTGCTAGTAGGCCAGCATCGGGGGACTATGGCTACACCTTC. Its translation: CSASRPASGDYGYTF.